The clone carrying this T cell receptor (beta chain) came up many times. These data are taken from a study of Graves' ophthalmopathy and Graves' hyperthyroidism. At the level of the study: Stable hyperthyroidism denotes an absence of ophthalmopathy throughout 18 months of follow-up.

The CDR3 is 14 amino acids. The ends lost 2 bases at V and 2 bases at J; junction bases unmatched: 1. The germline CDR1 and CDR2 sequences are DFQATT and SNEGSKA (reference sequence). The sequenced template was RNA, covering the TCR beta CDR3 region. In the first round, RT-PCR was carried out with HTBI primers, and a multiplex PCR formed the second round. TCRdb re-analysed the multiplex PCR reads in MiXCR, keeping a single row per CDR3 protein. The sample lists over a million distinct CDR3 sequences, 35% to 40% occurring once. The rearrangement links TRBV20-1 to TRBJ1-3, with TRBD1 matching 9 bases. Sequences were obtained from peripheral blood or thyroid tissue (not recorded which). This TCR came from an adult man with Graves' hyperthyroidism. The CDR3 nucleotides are TGCAGTGCTAGACGACAGGGGGCTGGAAACACCATATATTTT. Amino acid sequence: CSARRQGAGNTIYF.